This T cell receptor beta chain is drawn from a study of early T cells in non-severe SARS-CoV-2 infection. The study's findings and limits: CD4 and private specificities were missed by VDJdb matching, which favored anti-spike CD8 responses.

In regard to this clonotype: Its specificity is unknown.

Trimming took off 3 bases at V and 5 bases at J, with 10 bases between the two ends. The CDR3 is made up of 13 amino acids. Each CDR3 protein is one row after TCRdb ran MiXCR on the 5' RACE reads. Among some 110,000 distinct CDR3 sequences listed, about 15% were seen once. The V gene is TRBV12-3 or TRBV12-4, the J gene TRBJ2-5; possible D gene TRBD2, 6 bases. The sequence came from an adult who was a healthcare worker with PCR-confirmed SARS-CoV-2 infection or an uninfected control (not recorded which). The material sequenced was whole blood. CDR3 sequence reads: CASSFRRGETQYF. In DNA, the CDR3 is TGTGCCAGCAGTTTTCGCCGGGGGGAGACCCAGTACTTC.